A single sample is the source of the 12 T cell receptor beta chains below, sequenced in a study of early T cells in non-severe SARS-CoV-2 infection. TCRdb re-analysed the 5' RACE reads in MiXCR, keeping a single row per CDR3 protein. The sample includes around 67,000 distinct CDR3 sequences, around an eighth of them seen just once. Sequencing input: whole blood. Receptors were obtained from an adult who was a healthcare worker with PCR-confirmed SARS-CoV-2 infection or an uninfected control (not recorded which).

This clonotype was observed a handful of times. The V call is TRBV28, the J call TRBJ2-7, with 7 positions matching TRBD2. The length of the CDR3 is 14 residues. The germline CDR1 and CDR2 sequences are MDHEN and SYDVKM. J gave up 2 bases and V 4 bases, and 5 bases lay outside the gene matches. CDR3 region: CASSSRSGAYEQYF. CDR3 DNA: TGTGCCAGCAGTTCACGGAGCGGGGCCTACGAGCAGTACTTC.

Many counts were recorded for this clonotype. The V and J genes are TRBV20-1 and TRBJ2-1; 7 nucleotides align to TRBD1. V lost 5 bases and J lost 8; bases outside the gene matches: 18. Germline CDR1 DFQATT, CDR2 SNEGSKA (reference sequence). The length of the CDR3 is 16 residues. The CDR3 is CSASTAETGPLDEQFF. The CDR3 DNA follows: TGCAGTGCTTCCACGGCTGAGACAGGGCCCTTGGATGAGCAGTTCTTC.

This clonotype was observed at least ten times. J is TRBJ1-5 and V is TRBV6-6, with D possibly matching TRBD1 (6 bases). V lost 8 bases and J lost 2, with 16 bases in between. The CDR3 contains 15 residues. CDR1 and CDR2 (germline): MNHNY, SVGAGI (reference sequence). This CDR3 reads CASVSKGEGNQPQHF. The CDR3 region has the DNA TGTGCCAGCGTCTCAAAGGGGGAGGGCAATCAGCCCCAGCATTTT.

This clonotype was counted a few times. The chain carries TRBV5-6 and TRBJ2-7, with 7 nucleotides matching TRBD1. CDR1 and CDR2 (germline): SGHDT, YYEEEE. The V and J ends lost 0 bases and 2 bases, in that order; junction bases with no gene match: 2. CDR3 length: 14 amino acids. CDR3 DNA sequence: TGTGCCAGCAGCTTGGGGGACAGAGCCTACGAGCAGTACTTC. It encodes CASSLGDRAYEQYF.

This clonotype was counted ten times or more. The V gene is TRBV4-3, the J gene TRBJ2-1; 13 nucleotides align to TRBD2. CDR1 LGHNA and CDR2 YSLEER come from the germline V gene. The CDR3 totals 17 residues. The J segment lost 8 bases and the V segment lost 0 bases, leaving 7 bases of the junction unmatched. In nucleotides, the CDR3 is TGCGCCAGCAGCCAAGATGGGGGGACTAGCGGGAACGATGAGCAGTTCTTC. Amino acid sequence: CASSQDGGTSGNDEQFF.

This clonotype was observed many times. This rearrangement joins TRBV7-2 to TRBJ1-5, with a weak D call TRBD1 (5 bases). The CDR3 runs 14 residues. Germline values: CDR1 SGHTA, CDR2 FQGNSA. The V end lost 5 bases, the J end lost 7 bases, and 15 bases lay between the germline ends. The CDR3 region has the DNA TGTGCCAGCAGCGAACGAGGTGGGGGACAGCCCCAGCATTTT. Protein: CASSERGGGQPQHF. Full variable domain (missing parts from reference TRBV7-2 and TRBJ1-5): GAGVSQSPSNKVTEKGKDVELRCDPISGHTALYWYRQSLGQGLEFLIYFQGNSAPDKSGLPSDRFSAERTGGSVSTLTIQRTQQEDSAVYLCASSERGGGQPQHFGDGTRLSIL.

This clonotype was seen repeatedly, ten times or more. The chain couples TRBV5-1 to TRBJ2-3; D is uncertain. Germline CDR1 SGHRS, CDR2 YFSETQ. Trimming cost V 4 bases and J 2 bases, with 2 bases left between them. The CDR3 runs 11 residues. The CDR3 here is CASSDTDTQYF. CDR3 sequence (DNA): TGCGCCAGCAGCGACACAGATACGCAGTATTTT.

Only a few counts were recorded for this clonotype. The chain recombines TRBV5-1 with TRBJ1-1, with D possibly being TRBD1 (5 bases). The germline gives CDR1 SGHRS, CDR2 YFSETQ. V was shortened by 7 bases and J by 0 bases, with 10 bases between the two germline ends. This CDR3 is 13 amino acids long. The CDR3 DNA sequence: TGCGCCAGCGGGGCAGGGATGAACACTGAAGCTTTCTTT. Its translation is CASGAGMNTEAFF.

This chain uses TRBV7-9 with TRBJ1-6, with D possibly TRBD1 on 5 matching bases. V lost 4 bases to trimming and J lost 10 bases, with 8 bases between them. The CDR3 runs to 12 residues. Germline CDR1 SEHNR, CDR2 FQNEAQ (reference sequence). For the CDR3, the DNA is TGTGCCAGCAGCTGGGGCGGGTCACCCCTCCACTTT. Protein sequence: CASSWGGSPLHF.

This clonotype has a count of ten or more. The V and J genes are TRBV20-1 and TRBJ2-1, with TRBD2 matching 7 bases. The CDR3 runs 17 residues. Germline V CDR1 and CDR2: DFQATT, SNEGSKA (reference sequence). Germline trimming cut 2 bases from V and 4 bases from J; bases unmatched to any gene: 14. CDR3 nucleotide sequence: TGCAGTGCTAGATCCGCTAGCGGTGCGAGTTGGTACAATGAGCAGTTCTTC. It encodes CSARSASGASWYNEQFF.

V gene TRBV4-3 combines with J gene TRBJ2-1; D is possibly TRBD1 (6 bases). This CDR3 is built from 14 residues. The germline V gene has CDR1 LGHNA and CDR2 YSLEER. V dropped 1 base and J dropped 6 bases, with 10 bases sitting between them. CDR3 sequence: CASSQGAGVNEQFF. In DNA form, the CDR3 reads TGCGCCAGCAGCCAAGGGGCAGGGGTCAATGAGCAGTTCTTC.

This clonotype has more than one count but fewer than ten. V is TRBV5-1 and J is TRBJ2-2; TRBD2 matches at 8 bases. The CDR3 totals 15 residues. Germline V gene data show CDR1 as SGHRS and CDR2 as YFSETQ. V lost 2 bases and J lost 1; bases outside the gene matches: 1. The CDR3 DNA follows: TGCGCCAGCAGCTTTGCGGGAGGGAACACCGGGGAGCTGTTTTTT. Its translation is CASSFAGGNTGELFF.